This T cell receptor (beta chain) came from a study of glioma-infiltrating T cells. Using RNA template, CDR3s of TCR alpha and beta were amplified with iRepertoire arm-PCR. For one-step reverse transcription and amplification, 100-400 ng of tissue mRNA or PBMC total RNA was used. TCRdb passed the multiplex PCR reads through MiXCR, listing each CDR3 protein once. The table records fewer than 250,000 distinct CDR3 sequences, 25% to 35% of them present only once. The sample holds many counts of this clonotype. Its antigen is still unknown. CDR1 and CDR2 from the germline V gene are SGHTA and FQGNSA. Trimming shortened V by 1 base and J by 0 bases, and 6 bases separated the two germline ends. CDR3 length: 15 residues. The study's findings and limits: Above-expected tissue-blood divergence occurred in all gliomas, most in low-grade ones. Very few CDR3 sequences were shared between tissue and blood.

The chain combines TRBV7-2 with TRBJ2-2; no definite D call. The origin of this receptor is a human donor with low-grade glioma or glioblastoma, undergoing nonglioma brain surgery, or in good health (not recorded which). Sequencing used glioma tissue, nonneoplastic brain tissue, or PBMCs (not recorded which). CDR3 coding DNA: TGTGCCAGCAGCTTAGTAGGTCCGAACACCGGGGAGCTGTTTTTT. Encoded protein: CASSLVGPNTGELFF.